Below are 25 T cell receptor beta chains sequenced from a single sample in a study of T-cell reconstitution after alpha-beta-depleted transplantation in children. Preparation of the TCRbeta library was carried out with unique molecular identifiers. One entry per CDR3 protein, called by TCRdb with MiXCR from the PCR reads. In the table there are 200,000 to 250,000 distinct CDR3 sequences, about 23% of which are singletons. The source material was PBMCs, sampled before TCRalphabeta/CD19-depleted stem cell transplant. Receptors originate from a girl between 2 and 10 years old with Fanconi anemia, due to receive a stem cell transplant.

The chain carries TRBV20-1 and TRBJ2-2, with D tentatively TRBD1 (5 bases). Germline lookup yields CDR1 DFQATT and CDR2 SNEGSKA (reference sequence). The CDR3 is 14 residues long. V was cut by 0 bases and J by 2 bases, with 7 bases left in between. The CDR3 loop is CSARDQGNTGELFF. DNA of the CDR3: TGCAGTGCTAGAGATCAGGGTAACACCGGGGAGCTGTTTTTT.

The chain joins TRBV29-1 to TRBJ2-1; 13 bases line up with TRBD2. This CDR3 is 16 amino acids long. Germline CDR1 and CDR2: SQVTM and ANQGSEA. The V gene end was trimmed by 7 bases and the J gene end by 1 base; junction bases not matched to a gene: 7. CDR3 bases: TGCAGCGCCTCAGCACTAGCGGGAGGGTCCTACAATGAGCAGTTCTTC. It is translated as CSASALAGGSYNEQFF.

The chain combines TRBV12-3 or TRBV12-4 with TRBJ1-2; tentative D call: TRBD1 (5 bases). Trimming shortened V by 3 bases and J by 3 bases, and 11 bases separated the two germline ends. This CDR3 has 14 amino acids. CDR3 in DNA: TGTGCCAGCAGTTTCACCAGGGCTTACTATGGCTACACCTTC. Amino acid sequence: CASSFTRAYYGYTF.

J is TRBJ2-1 and V is TRBV20-1, with TRBD1 identical over 10 bases. The CDR3 contains 16 residues. J gave up 3 bases and V 5 bases, and 10 bases lay outside the gene matches. CDR1 and CDR2 (germline): DFQATT, SNEGSKA (reference sequence). CDR3 sequence: CSAQGGTGVDYNEQFF. As DNA, the CDR3 is TGCAGTGCTCAGGGTGGGACAGGGGTCGACTACAATGAGCAGTTCTTC.

As for this clonotype: With a much larger clone just one base away, this may be a read error. The V call is TRBV4-2, the J call TRBJ2-7, with D possibly TRBD2 on 7 matching bases. Germline V gene data show CDR1 as LGHNA and CDR2 as YNFKEQ. This CDR3 has 13 amino acids. CDR3 region: CVSSQQGGDEQYF. DNA of the CDR3: TGTGTCAGCAGCCAACAGGGAGGGGACGAGCAGTACTTC.

DNA for the CDR3: TGCAGTGCTAGATCCAGAGCTCTGTACAATGAGCAGTTCTTC. Its translation: CSARSRALYNEQFF. J is TRBJ2-1 and V is TRBV20-1; no definite D call. CDR3 length: 14 amino acids. V lost 2 bases and J lost 4, with 12 bases in between. Germline loops: CDR1 DFQATT, CDR2 SNEGSKA (reference sequence).

This clonotype was counted a few times. The V and J genes are TRBV6-5 and TRBJ1-2, with 8 bases that match TRBD1. The CDR3 has 16 residues. V was pared by 4 bases and J by 0 bases, with 7 bases of the junction left unmatched. The germline CDR1 and CDR2 sequences are MNHEY and SVGAGI. The CDR3 sequence is CASSSDRDHPNYGYTF. The CDR3 DNA reads as TGTGCCAGCAGTTCGGACAGGGACCATCCTAACTATGGCTACACCTTC.

CDR3 bases: TGCAGCGTTGATGTGGCCGGGAGTGGAAACACCATATATTTT. It yields the protein CSVDVAGSGNTIYF. The chain is built from TRBV29-1 and TRBJ1-3, with D unresolved. Germline V lookup: CDR1 SQVTM, CDR2 ANQGSEA. The V gene lost 3 bases and the J gene lost 3 bases, with 12 bases spanning the gap. The CDR3 loop spans 14 amino acids. Looking up the rest from reference TRBV29-1 and TRBJ1-3 gives the full variable domain: SAVISQKPSRDICQRGTSLTIQCQVDSQVTMMFWYRQQPGQSLTLIATANQGSEATYESGFVIDKFPISRPNLTFSTLTVSNMSPEDSSIYLCSVDVAGSGNTIYFGEGSWLTVV.

The chain uses TRBV2 and TRBJ1-5; 9 bases match TRBD1. There are 18 residues in the CDR3. From germline, CDR1 is SNHLY and CDR2 FYNNEI. The V gene end was trimmed by 3 bases and the J gene end by 4 bases; junction bases not matched to a gene: 13. Here the CDR3 reads CASSDRGFGQGRNQPQHF. The CDR3 DNA is TGTGCCAGCAGTGATAGGGGATTTGGACAGGGGAGAAATCAGCCCCAGCATTTT.

This clonotype was counted at least ten times. The chain uses TRBV28 and TRBJ1-1; TRBD1 agrees at 7 bases. The V gene's germline CDR1 is MDHEN and CDR2 SYDVKM. The CDR3 is made up of 15 amino acids. The ends lost 2 bases at V and 0 bases at J; junction bases unmatched: 3. The DNA of the CDR3 is TGTGCCAGCAGTTTACGACAGGGTGTGAACACTGAAGCTTTCTTT. Translating it yields CASSLRQGVNTEAFF.

This clonotype was counted between two and nine times. The chain recombines TRBV11-2 with TRBJ2-7, with 8 nucleotides matching TRBD1. V shed 3 bases and J 2 bases; nucleotides not matched to a gene: 3. Germline loops: CDR1 SGHAT, CDR2 FQNNGV. The CDR3 totals 14 residues. Here the CDR3 reads CASSFGQGPYEQYF. The CDR3 coding sequence is TGTGCCAGCAGCTTCGGACAGGGACCCTACGAGCAGTACTTC.

CDR3 loop: CSARERTLTDTQYF. The CDR3 DNA sequence: TGCAGTGCTAGAGAGCGTACCCTCACAGATACGCAGTATTTT. The V call is TRBV20-1, the J call TRBJ2-3; D is unresolved. V lost 0 bases, J lost 2 bases, and 9 bases lay in between. CDR3 size: 14 residues. Germline CDR1 and CDR2: DFQATT and SNEGSKA (reference sequence).

The CDR3 region has the DNA TGTGCCAGCAGCTCCGGACAAATTAACTATGGCTACACCTTC. Its protein product is CASSSGQINYGYTF. V and J are TRBV28 and TRBJ1-2; possibly TRBD1 for D (5 bases). Germline CDR1 MDHEN, CDR2 SYDVKM. This CDR3 region has 14 residues. Trimming removed 6 bases from V and 1 base from J, with 12 bases in between.

V is TRBV12-3 or TRBV12-4 and J is TRBJ1-2; 7 bases match TRBD1. V shed 6 bases and J 5 bases; nucleotides not matched to a gene: 6. CDR3 length: 13 residues. The CDR3 bases are TGTGCCAGCAGCCCGAGGGACAGTTATGGCTACACCTTC. Its translation: CASSPRDSYGYTF.

In its sample, this clonotype was seen a few times. The chain joins TRBV20-1 to TRBJ2-7; 7 nucleotides agree with TRBD2. The length of the CDR3 is 17 residues. V lost 0 bases, J lost 0 bases, and 11 bases stayed unmatched. In germline, CDR1 is DFQATT, CDR2 SNEGSKA (reference sequence). The CDR3 DNA reads TGCAGTGCTAGAGATGGAACGGGCGGGGGAGACTCCTACGAGCAGTACTTC. Residues: CSARDGTGGGDSYEQYF.

The chain joins TRBV7-6 to TRBJ1-6; D is unclear. Germline V gene sequence: CDR1 SGHVS, CDR2 FNYEAQ. Trimming shortened V by 4 bases and J by 9 bases, and 10 bases separated the two germline ends. The CDR3 is 13 residues long. The CDR3 is CASSSRGGSPLHF. Written as DNA, the CDR3 is TGTGCCAGCAGCTCAAGAGGCGGTTCACCCCTCCACTTT.

The chain carries TRBV20-1 and TRBJ2-3; D may be TRBD1 or TRBD2 (5 bases each). The ends were cut back, 2 bases at V and 3 bases at J, with 9 bases in the middle. CDR1 and CDR2 (germline): DFQATT, SNEGSKA (reference sequence). This CDR3 spans 13 amino acids. This chain's CDR3 is CSARPGGTDTQYF. The CDR3 nucleotides read TGCAGTGCTAGACCTGGGGGTACAGATACGCAGTATTTT.

This chain uses TRBV5-6 with TRBJ2-1; the D gene could be TRBD1 or TRBD2 (5 bases each). Trimming pared 2 bases from V and 5 bases from J, leaving 14 bases between. Germline V lookup: CDR1 SGHDT, CDR2 YYEEEE. This CDR3 is 15 amino acids long. The DNA of the CDR3 is TGTGCCAGCAGCTTCGGCCTGAGGGACCACAATGAGCAGTTCTTC. This sequence encodes CASSFGLRDHNEQFF.

This clonotype was seen a few times. V is TRBV12-3 or TRBV12-4 and J is TRBJ2-5; perhaps D is TRBD1 or TRBD2 (5 bases each). The CDR3 spans 15 residues. The V end lost 3 bases, the J end lost 3 bases, and 14 bases lay between the germline ends. This chain's CDR3 is CASSLYGGKEETQYF. CDR3 DNA sequence: TGTGCCAGCAGTTTGTATGGGGGTAAAGAAGAGACCCAGTACTTC.

The chain links TRBV29-1 to TRBJ2-7; 8 nucleotides match TRBD1. The V gene's germline CDR1 is SQVTM and CDR2 ANQGSEA. The V and J ends lost 4 bases and 7 bases, in that order; junction bases with no gene match: 6. CDR3 length: 12 amino acids. This CDR3 reads CSVVWTGSEQYF. CDR3 coding DNA: TGCAGCGTTGTTTGGACAGGGAGTGAGCAGTACTTC.

The chain couples TRBV19 to TRBJ2-1, with 7 bases that match TRBD1. The length of the CDR3 is 15 residues. V dropped 7 bases and J dropped 6; count of bases not matched to a gene: 12. The V gene's germline CDR1 is LNHDA and CDR2 SQIVND (reference sequence). The CDR3 sequence: CASIRRQGPINEQFF. DNA of the CDR3: TGTGCCAGTATTCGCCGACAGGGCCCCATCAATGAGCAGTTCTTC. The whole variable domain, remainder taken from reference TRBV19 and TRBJ2-1, is DGGITQSPKYLFRKEGQNVTLSCEQNLNHDAMYWYRQDPGQGLRLIYYSQIVNDFQKGDIAEGYSVSREKKESFPLTVTSAQKNPTAFYLCASIRRQGPINEQFFGPGTRLTVL.

There are a few counts of this clonotype. The rearrangement joins TRBV29-1 to TRBJ2-1, with 8 bases identical to TRBD2. Germline CDR1 and CDR2: SQVTM and ANQGSEA. There are 13 residues in the CDR3. The V segment lost 4 bases and the J segment 3 bases; nucleotides outside the gene matches: 2. The CDR3 sequence is CSVARGGYNEQFF. The CDR3 DNA is TGCAGCGTTGCTCGGGGGGGCTACAATGAGCAGTTCTTC.

The V and J genes are TRBV6-1 and TRBJ2-5; D is perhaps TRBD2 (6 bases). V shed 6 bases and J shed 2 bases, with 10 bases lying between them. Germline assignment: CDR1 MNHNS and CDR2 SASEGT. The CDR3 consists of 13 residues. CDR3 sequence: CASRVLAQETQYF. CDR3 in DNA: TGTGCCAGCAGAGTACTAGCACAAGAGACCCAGTACTTC.

This clonotype showed up many times. The rearrangement links TRBV5-1 to TRBJ2-5; D not certain. This CDR3 has 13 amino acids. Germline V gene lookup returns CDR1 SGHRS and CDR2 YFSETQ. The V gene lost 1 base and the J gene lost 0 bases, with 4 bases spanning the gap. For the CDR3, the DNA is TGCGCCAGCAGCTTGCAGAACCAAGAGACCCAGTACTTC. Its protein is CASSLQNQETQYF.

This clonotype has just a few counts. This sequence joins TRBV29-1 and TRBJ1-1; D remains ambiguous. CDR1 and CDR2 (germline): SQVTM, ANQGSEA. Trimming stripped 4 bases from V and 0 bases from J, with 6 bases between. This CDR3 has 12 residues. The CDR3 nucleotides read TGCAGCGTTGCGAGCGTGAACACTGAAGCTTTCTTT. Protein product: CSVASVNTEAFF.